The T cell receptor (beta chain) described here comes from a study of chemoradiotherapy in HPV16-positive cancers. Study in general: Functional T-cell assays on two HPV16-positive patients' cells defined candidate HPV-specific clones and common TCR motifs.

Samples were taken several times over chemoradiotherapy. Libraries were prepared by immunoSEQ multiplex PCR; TCRdb keeps only in-frame clonotypes and omits some of them. Seen here are about 4,000 clones, approximately 93% observed once, and the top ten hold about 3%. The sequence was obtained from a human donor with HPV-associated anogenital cancer. Specimen collection occurred from a patient who underwent chemoradiotherapy.

CDR3 nucleotides: TGCGCCAGTTCAAGGGGAGGCGAAATTACTGAAGCTTTCTTT. The encoded protein is CASSRGGEITEAFF. The chain uses TRBV5-1 and TRBJ1-1; D possibly corresponds to TRBD1 (5 bases). The CDR3 runs 14 residues. V was clipped by 8 bases and J by 5 bases, with 19 bases between them. In germline, CDR1 is SGHRS, CDR2 YFSETQ.